This T cell receptor beta chain was profiled in a study of blood T cell repertoires in COVID-19. About the research overall: Collection of acute and convalescent COVID-19 samples took place in the United States, Italy and Spain. The cDNA or gDNA used as material had been derived from T cells, B-cell-depleted T cells, or PBMCs.

The CDR3 is 15 amino acids. V was trimmed by 3 bases and J by 7 bases, leaving 15 bases between them. Per germline, CDR1 MNHNS and CDR2 SASEGT. Authors' analysis steps: Amplifying reference gene primers gave estimates of nucleated cell counts. The data were produced by immunoSEQ multiplex PCR, yet TCRdb's version contains in-frame clones alone and is incomplete. V, J and clone size are those of that table, while D and trimming were read from the DNA. The table includes approximately 150,000 clones, roughly 87% detected once. Material: peripheral blood. The gene calls are TRBV6-1 and TRBJ1-4, with D perhaps TRBD1 (6 bases). The TCR sequence derives from a woman aged 45-65 years with acute or convalescent COVID-19. The CDR3 nucleotides read TGTGCCAGCAGTGATAGGGGGTCAGGAGTTGAAAAACTGTTTTTT. It encodes CASSDRGSGVEKLFF.